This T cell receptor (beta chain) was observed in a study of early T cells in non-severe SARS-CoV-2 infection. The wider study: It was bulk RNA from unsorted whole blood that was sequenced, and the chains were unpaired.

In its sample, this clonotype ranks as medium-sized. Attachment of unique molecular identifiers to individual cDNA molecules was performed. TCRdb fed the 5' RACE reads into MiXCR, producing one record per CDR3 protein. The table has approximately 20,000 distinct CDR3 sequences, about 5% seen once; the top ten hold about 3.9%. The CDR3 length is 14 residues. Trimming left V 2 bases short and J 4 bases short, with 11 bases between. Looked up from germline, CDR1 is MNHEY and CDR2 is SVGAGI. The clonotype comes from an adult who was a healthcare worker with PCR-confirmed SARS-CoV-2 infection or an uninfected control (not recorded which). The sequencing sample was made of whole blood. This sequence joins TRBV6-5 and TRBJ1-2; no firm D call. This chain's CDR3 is CASSYDERTYGYTF. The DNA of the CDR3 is TGTGCCAGCAGTTACGACGAGAGGACCTATGGCTACACCTTC.